This TCR beta chain is drawn from a study of T cell responses to AZD1222 COVID-19 vaccine (dated by TCRdb to 2020 to 2023). About the study as a whole: A total of around 240 trial participants underwent TCR sequencing, of whom roughly 210 had received two doses of AZD1222 and some 26 had received two doses of the MenACWY control vaccine. Trial participants were enrolled by age into 18-55, 56-69 and 70-plus year subgroups, with 148, 28 and 57 TCR-sequenced participants respectively. Results the study describes overall, beyond this receptor: Vaccine-associated CD4 TCRs spanned the whole spike protein, with dominant responses in regions 160-218 and 743-854. Reportedly, almost half of the unique spike-specific TCRs recognized epitopes lying outside the regions that are mutated in the B.1.351 and B.1.1.7 variants. Spike-specific TCR breadth and depth rose significantly after two AZD1222 doses compared with day 0 and with MenACWY recipients. Conclusions about previously exposed vaccinees are limited, since just five or six AZD1222 recipients were seropositive for SARS-CoV-2 at baseline. The 56-69-year group was small, and its depth increase did not reach significance, likely because of low power. Participants were mostly white British, with more females than males. The authors suggested clonal diversity may have been underestimated. Because no day 14 peak-response samples were available, the repertoires could be characterized only after the peak T cell response.

About this clone itself: No antigen is known for it. No base qualities exist here, and no much larger clone lies one base off it.

This specimen's time point label, interpreted: baseline before first vaccination. What the treatment or condition label conveys for this sample: meningococcal conjugate vaccine given as trial control. Vaccinee samples were obtained from the UK trials COV001 and COV002, which included a single-blind randomized controlled phase 2/3 trial of AZD1222 (ChAdOx1 nCoV-19) in healthy adults. For TCRbeta chain sequencing, PBMC samples from trial participants were taken at day 0 and at day 28 after the second dose. V is trimmed back by 3 bases and J by 12 bases, and the junction contains 19 bases that no gene match accounts for. Inclusive of the bounding cysteine and phenylalanine, the CDR3 is 16 residues long. CDR3 DNA only is kept here, 48 bases in frame from base 1. The CDR1 and CDR2 encoded by the germline V gene are SGHRS and YFSETQ. The CDR3 regions of human TCRbeta chains were subjected to immunosequencing. In the paper's pipeline: Repertoire TCRs were matched against a reference library of SARS-CoV-2-specific TCRs generated with the MIRA antigen-specificity platform. Breadth meant the fraction of unique TCRs that were SARS-CoV-2-associated, whereas depth meant the fraction of total T cells that were SARS-CoV-2-associated. Using the MIRA data, each spike-specific TCR was assigned both to the spike region to which the TCR was reactive and to a CD4 or CD8 class. Log10-transformed breadth and depth values were compared by one-way ANOVA with Sidak's multiple comparisons tests. TCRdb took this table from immuneACCESS and kept in-frame rearrangements with V and J called. Such tables lack part of the clones; where checked against another copy, unresolved V genes explain under half of the gap, and the rest is unexplained. V and J calls and clone size are copied from that table; D and trimming were computed from the DNA. A total of some 120,000 clones appear in this sample, roughly 85% of them only once. Around 20% of the sample lies in the top ten.

This TCR was recovered from an adult in good health. Sample: peripheral blood, taken on day 0 of MenACWY control vaccination. The V gene is TRBV5-1 and the J gene is TRBJ1-2, with 8 middle bases fitting TRBD1. The nucleotide sequence reads TGCGCCAGCAGCTCAGGAACGGGTATCGGACAGGGTATCCACACCTTC. Its translation reads: CASSSGTGIGQGIHTF.